This T cell receptor beta chain was identified in a study of cytomegalovirus exposure and HLA in healthy donors. General study points: Cytomegalovirus status was reportedly diagnosed by the classifier with high specificity and sensitivity. Listed as cytomegalovirus-associated were over 150 TCR beta chains. When the data were analyzed later, several of the most significant clusters appeared to be linked to common viral pathogens.

Primers for the PCR totalled 60 Vbeta and 13 Jbeta. Sequencing was performed with immunoSEQ multiplex PCR; in TCRdb, only in-frame clones are kept and a portion is missing. The repertoire consists of about 110,000 clones, with about 61% occurring once and the leading ten covering roughly 8.3%. Germline V gene data show CDR1 as SGHRS and CDR2 as YFSETQ. CDR3 size: 19 residues. Trimming removed 4 bases from V and 0 bases from J, with 24 bases in between. Points on this clone: Its antigen is still unknown.

The material sequenced was PBMCs. The sequence was collected from a man between 18 and 29 years old in good health and CMV-seropositive. The genes are TRBV5-1 and TRBJ2-3, with a tentative D call TRBD1 (6 bases). CDR3 sequence reads: CASSPWLARTASSTDTQYF. Written as DNA, the CDR3 is TGCGCCAGCAGCCCTTGGCTGGCTCGGACAGCTTCTAGCACAGATACGCAGTATTTT. The full variable domain, in which reference TRBV5-1 and TRBJ2-3 provide the parts outside the CDR3, is KAGVTQTPRYLIKTRGQQVTLSCSPISGHRSVSWYQQTPGQGLQFLFEYFSETQRNKGNFPGRFSGRQFSNSRSEMNVSTLELGDSALYLCASSPWLARTASSTDTQYFGPGTRLTVL.